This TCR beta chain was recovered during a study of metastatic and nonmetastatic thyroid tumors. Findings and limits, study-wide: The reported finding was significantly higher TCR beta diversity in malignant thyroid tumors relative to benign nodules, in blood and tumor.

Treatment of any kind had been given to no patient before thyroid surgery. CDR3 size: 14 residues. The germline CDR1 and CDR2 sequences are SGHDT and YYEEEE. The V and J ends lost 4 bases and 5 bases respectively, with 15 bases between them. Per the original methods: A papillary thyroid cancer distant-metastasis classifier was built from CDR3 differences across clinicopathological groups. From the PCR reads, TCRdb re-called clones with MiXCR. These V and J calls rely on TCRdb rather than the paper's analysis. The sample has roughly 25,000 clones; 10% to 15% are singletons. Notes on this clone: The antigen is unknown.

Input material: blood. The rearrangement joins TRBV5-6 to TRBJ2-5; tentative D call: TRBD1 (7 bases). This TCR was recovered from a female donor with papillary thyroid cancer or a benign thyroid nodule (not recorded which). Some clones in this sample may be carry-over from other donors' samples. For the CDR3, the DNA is TGTGCCAGCAGCCTATCGACAGGGACTGAGACCCAGTACTTC. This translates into CASSLSTGTETQYF.